A single TCR beta chain is shown here with its context. The antigen is unknown. Trimming cost V 5 bases and J 2 bases, with 19 bases left between them. The germline V gene encodes CDR1 MDHEN and CDR2 SYDVKM. The CDR3 extends over 16 amino acids. The sample comes from a study of cytomegalovirus exposure and HLA in healthy donors. Study context: Prior work identified 117 million unique TCR beta sequences in 150 million to 200 million T cells. Overall study results and limits: Researchers left out some V segments, among them TRBV6-2 and TRBV6-3, as indistinguishable. The listing of some 170 TCR beta chains classed them as cytomegalovirus-associated. As was reported, the HLA-A and HLA-B alleles of most subjects were accurately predicted from TCR beta sequences.

PCR involved 60 Vbeta and 13 Jbeta primers. Some clones are missing from TCRdb's copy, which holds only in-frame ones; the method was immunoSEQ multiplex PCR. Here the sample spans about 200,000 clones, 79% being singletons. The receptor comes from a male donor in good health and CMV-seropositive. Specimen: PBMCs. The chain uses TRBV28 and TRBJ2-7; maybe TRBD1 (6 bases). The CDR3: CASSTSRDTPAYEQYF. In DNA, the CDR3 is TGTGCCAGCAGTACCTCCCGGGACACCCCTGCCTACGAGCAGTACTTC.